Only one count was recorded for the clone carrying this T cell receptor beta chain. This specimen belongs to a study of early T cells in non-severe SARS-CoV-2 infection. Each CDR3 protein is one row after TCRdb ran MiXCR on the 5' RACE reads. The table has more than 70,000 distinct CDR3 sequences, about 13% seen once; the top ten hold roughly 13%. The CDR3 length is 16 residues. Germline CDR1 reads LGHDT; CDR2 reads YNNKEL (reference sequence). V shed 4 bases and J shed 0 bases, with 13 bases lying between them. Source material: whole blood. The chain uses TRBV3-1 and TRBJ2-4, with a tentative D call TRBD1 (6 bases). The source of this sequence is an adult who was a healthcare worker with PCR-confirmed SARS-CoV-2 infection or an uninfected control (not recorded which). The CDR3 here is CASSPFRGLAKNIQYF. The CDR3 nucleotides read TGTGCCAGCAGCCCATTCAGGGGTTTAGCCAAAAACATTCAGTACTTC.